These T cell receptor beta chains were read from a single sample in a study of blood T cell repertoires in COVID-19. The method was immunoSEQ multiplex PCR; TCRdb's version includes in-frame clones alone and lacks a portion of them. The sample lists over 90,000 clones, around 90% occurring once. The specimen was peripheral blood. These receptors originate from a woman in her sixties with acute or convalescent COVID-19. CDR3s include the opening cysteine and the closing phenylalanine or tryptophan. The D gene is left open where the match is weak. The size of a clone is reported for some rows only, either as once, few or many, or as a class for expanded clones.

TRBD2	TRBV9	NA	TRBJ2-6	TGTGCCAGTGCTAGGGGGGGACTAGCGGGAACTACTGGGGCCAACGTCCTGACTTTC	CASARGGLAGTTGANVLTF
NA	TRBV20-1	once	TRBJ2-3	TGCAGTGCCGGTCGCCCAGATACGCAGTATTTT	CSAGRPDTQYF
NA	TRBV5-4	once	TRBJ1-5	TGTGCCAGCAGCTCGGGGGGGATAGGTCCGGATCAGCCCCAGCATTTT	CASSSGGIGPDQPQHF
NA	TRBV3-1/TRBV3-2	NA	TRBJ2-5	TGTGCCAGCAGCCCTCTACAAGAGACCCAGTACTTC	CASSPLQETQYF
NA	TRBV4-1	NA	TRBJ1-2	TGCGCCAGCAGCCAAGCCGCCCCCGGAGCCCTCTATGGCTACACCTTC	CASSQAAPGALYGYTF
TRBD1	TRBV9	once	TRBJ2-2	TGTGCCAGCAGCGTAACCGGGACAGCCGGGGAGCTGTTTTTT	CASSVTGTAGELFF
NA	TRBV7-2	NA	TRBJ2-2	TGTGCCAGCGGGCGTTATACCGGGGAGCTGTTTTTT	CASGRYTGELFF
TRBD2	TRBV30	NA	TRBJ2-2	TGTGCCTGGATGGGCGGGAGGGCCTTCGGGGAGCTGTTTTTT	CAWMGGRAFGELFF
TRBD2	TRBV29-1	NA	TRBJ2-7	TGCAGCGTTCGGACTAGCAGCTACGAGCAGTACTTC	CSVRTSSYEQYF
TRBD1	TRBV27	NA	TRBJ1-2	TGTGCCAGCAGTTTATCTACGACCGGGACAGGGACAGGTGGCTACACCTTC	CASSLSTTGTGTGGYTF
TRBD1	TRBV27	once	TRBJ2-3	TGTGCCAGCAGTTTTGTGGGACAGGGGATAGATACGCAGTATTTT	CASSFVGQGIDTQYF
TRBD2	TRBV5-1	NA	TRBJ2-5	TGCGCCAGCAGCCCCGGACTAGCGGCCTTGGGACAAGAGACCCAGTACTTC	CASSPGLAALGQETQYF
TRBD1	TRBV25-1	NA	TRBJ1-2	TGTGCCAGCAGTGAAGGGACAGTCTATGGCTACACCTTC	CASSEGTVYGYTF
NA	TRBV18	NA	TRBJ2-5	TGTGCCAGCTCACCACGCCCGAGGGCCCAGTACTTC	CASSPRPRAQYF
NA	TRBV19	NA	TRBJ2-5	TGTGCCAGTGCGGGTCGCTCGGAGACCCAGTACTTC	CASAGRSETQYF
TRBD2	TRBV14	few	TRBJ2-1	TGTGCCAGCAGCCCTAGGCGGACTAGCGGGAGGGCCCAGAATGAGCAGTTCTTC	CASSPRRTSGRAQNEQFF
TRBD2	TRBV7-2	NA	TRBJ2-1	TGTGCCAGCAGCCCCAGCGGGAGGGCCTATGAGCAGTTCTTC	CASSPSGRAYEQFF
TRBD1	TRBV9	NA	TRBJ1-6	TGTGCCAGCAGCGTCGGAGACAGGGTGAACACCCTCCACTTT	CASSVGDRVNTLHF
NA	TRBV7-3	NA	TRBJ1-2	TGTGCCAGCAGCCAACCAGGGGTCAGCTCGTCGGGCTACACCTTC	CASSQPGVSSSGYTF
TRBD1	TRBV2	NA	TRBJ1-4	TGTGCCAGCAGGGGACAGACTCTCCAGAATGAAAAACTGTTTTTT	CASRGQTLQNEKLFF
NA	TRBV10-2	NA	TRBJ1-2	TGCGCCAGCAGTGAGTCGACGGGATCCAACTATGGCTACACCTTC	CASSESTGSNYGYTF
NA	TRBV10-3	NA	TRBJ1-2	TGTGCCATCAGGGAGGAGCGCTACACCTTC	CAIREERYTF
NA	TRBV5-5	NA	TRBJ1-2	TGTGCCAGCAGCTTGACCCCGACGAGGGGCTACACCTTC	CASSLTPTRGYTF
TRBD1	TRBV11-2	NA	TRBJ1-5	TGTGCCAGCAGCTTAAACAGGGGGAGTGGGCCCCAGCATTTT	CASSLNRGSGPQHF
TRBD1	TRBV7-9	NA	TRBJ2-1	TGTGCCAGCAGCGCCCGACAGGGAAGCTCCTACAATGAGCAGTTCTTC	CASSARQGSSYNEQFF
TRBD1	TRBV24-1	NA	TRBJ2-2	TGTGCCACCAGTGACCCAGGGGGCGCGAACACCGGGGAGCTGTTTTTT	CATSDPGGANTGELFF
TRBD1	TRBV2	few	TRBJ2-3	TGTGCCAGCTCGACAGGGGAGGATACGCAGTATTTT	CASSTGEDTQYF
NA	TRBV18	NA	TRBJ1-5	TGTGCCAGCTGCCGCCGGGTCGATGAACCCCAGCATTTT	CASCRRVDEPQHF
TRBD2	TRBV15	NA	TRBJ2-1	TGTGCCACCAGCACCCAACTAGCGAATGAGCAGTTCTTC	CATSTQLANEQFF
NA	TRBV11-3	NA	TRBJ2-5	TGTGCCAGCAGCGACAGCCAAGAGACCCAGTACTTC	CASSDSQETQYF
TRBD1	TRBV27	once	TRBJ2-4	TGTGCCAGCAGTTTAAGTGGGACAGCCCAGTACTTC	CASSLSGTAQYF
NA	TRBV4-1	once	TRBJ1-1	TGCGCCAGCAGCCAACAGACTGAAGCTTTCTTT	CASSQQTEAFF
NA	TRBV3-1/TRBV3-2	NA	TRBJ1-2	TGTGCCAGCAGCCAAGGTGGGGCGGCAGCCTATGGCTACACCTTC	CASSQGGAAAYGYTF
TRBD2	TRBV7-6	NA	TRBJ2-3	TGTGCCAGCAGCTTAGGGGCTAGCGGGGGCCACGATACGCAGTATTTT	CASSLGASGGHDTQYF
NA	TRBV7-7	NA	TRBJ1-5	TGTGCTAGCAGTTCGGGGAATAATCAGCCCCAGCATTTT	CASSSGNNQPQHF
TRBD1	TRBV5-6	NA	TRBJ2-3	TGTGCCAGCAGCCCCGGACAGGCCGGAGATACGCAGTATTTT	CASSPGQAGDTQYF
TRBD2	TRBV29-1	NA	TRBJ2-3	TGCAGCGTTGATGACGGGGGGGATACGCAGTATTTT	CSVDDGGDTQYF
NA	TRBV7-6	NA	TRBJ2-2	TGTGCCAGCAGCTTAGAGGCAGGGGCAACCGGGGAGCTGTTTTTT	CASSLEAGATGELFF
TRBD2	TRBV6-1	NA	TRBJ2-1	TGTGCCAGCAGTGAAATGAGCGGGACTTACAATGAGCAGTTCTTC	CASSEMSGTYNEQFF
TRBD1	TRBV19	few	TRBJ1-2	TGTGCCAGTAGTATAGGGATGGGACAGGGTGCCTATGGCTACACCTTC	CASSIGMGQGAYGYTF
NA	TRBV2	few	TRBJ1-2	TGTGCCAGCAGTGAACGGGGTCCCAGCTCTTATGGCTACACCTTC	CASSERGPSSYGYTF
NA	TRBV9	NA	TRBJ2-3	TGTGCCAGCAGCGTCGGCACAGATACGCAGTATTTT	CASSVGTDTQYF
NA	TRBV25-1	NA	TRBJ1-6	TGTGCCAGCAGTGAATTTCGGACTGCCTGCCCCCTCCACTTT	CASSEFRTACPLHF
NA	TRBV5-4	NA	TRBJ2-5	TGTGCCAGCAGCTTGTTCAACGGAGAGACCCAGTACTTC	CASSLFNGETQYF
NA	TRBV6-5	NA	TRBJ2-1	TGTGCCAGTAATGCCTACGGGAGTTCCTACAATGAGCAGTTCTTC	CASNAYGSSYNEQFF
TRBD1	TRBV6-5	NA	TRBJ1-5	TGTGCCAGCAGTTACTCTTGGACAGGAACTAATCAGCCCCAGCATTTT	CASSYSWTGTNQPQHF
TRBD1	TRBV5-1	NA	TRBJ1-2	TGCGCCAGCAGCTCCGGGACAGGGGGTGCCCAGCGTTATGGCTACACCTTC	CASSSGTGGAQRYGYTF
NA	TRBV14	once	TRBJ1-5	TGTGCCAGCAGCCTTCAGGGAGGACAGCCCCAGCATTTT	CASSLQGGQPQHF
TRBD2	TRBV5-4	NA	TRBJ2-3	TGTGCCAGCAGCTTCTTAGCGGGAGGGGGTACAGATACGCAGTATTTT	CASSFLAGGGTDTQYF
NA	TRBV28	NA	TRBJ1-2	TGTGCCAGCAGTTTAATGGGCAGCGCGGGGGGAGGCTACACCTTC	CASSLMGSAGGGYTF
NA	TRBV5-4	NA	TRBJ1-2	TGTGCCAGCAGGTTGGGGCAGGGAGGTCTGGGGTATGGCTACACCTTC	CASRLGQGGLGYGYTF
NA	TRBV16	once	TRBJ1-5	TGTGCCAGCAGCCGCCGAGGGGGGGGTGGTCAGCCCCAGCATTTT	CASSRRGGGGQPQHF
TRBD1	TRBV18	NA	TRBJ2-1	TGTGCCAGCTCACCCTTTCGGGACAGAGATAATGAGCAGTTCTTC	CASSPFRDRDNEQFF
TRBD2	TRBV7-3	NA	TRBJ2-3	TGTGCCAGCAGCTCCGGACTAGCGGGAGTCGGGAATACGCAGTATTTT	CASSSGLAGVGNTQYF